The T cell receptor beta chain described here comes from a study of T-cell reconstitution after alpha-beta-depleted transplantation in children. Findings and caveats of the study: Several hundred graft clones that had expanded were reportedly the source of alpha-beta T cells about two months after transplant. After transplant, high TCRbeta diversity at day 60 in some patients arose from surviving recipient T cells and thymic progenitors.

During its preparation, the TCRbeta library received unique molecular identifiers. TCRdb itself ran the PCR reads through MiXCR, one entry per CDR3 protein. Here the sample spans about a million distinct CDR3 sequences, about 29% being singletons. As for this clonotype: Its antigen is currently unknown.

The germline V and J ends were trimmed by 1 base and 7 bases, with 13 bases remaining between them. This CDR3 has 14 residues. Germline values: CDR1 LNHNV, CDR2 YYDKDF (reference sequence). Sample: PBMCs, mostly from graft donor cells, taken 360 days after TCRalphabeta/CD19-depleted stem cell transplant. V is TRBV15 and J is TRBJ1-2; D gene uncertain. The TCR comes from a boy less than two years old who had a stem cell transplant for SCID, so the T cells may come from the graft donor. The CDR3 DNA follows: TGTGCCACCAGCAGAGCAGACCCAATGAGTGGCTACACCTTC. Its translation is CATSRADPMSGYTF.